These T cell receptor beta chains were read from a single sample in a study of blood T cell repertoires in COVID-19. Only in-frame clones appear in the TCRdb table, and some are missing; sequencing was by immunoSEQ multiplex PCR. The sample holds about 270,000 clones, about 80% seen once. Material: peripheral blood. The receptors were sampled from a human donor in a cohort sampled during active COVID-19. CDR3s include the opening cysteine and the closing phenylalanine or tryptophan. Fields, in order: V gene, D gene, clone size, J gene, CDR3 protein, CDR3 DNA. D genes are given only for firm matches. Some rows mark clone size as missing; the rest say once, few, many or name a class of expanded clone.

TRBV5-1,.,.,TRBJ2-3,CASYAYARGTDTQYF,TGCGCCAGCTACGCTTATGCCCGAGGAACAGATACGCAGTATTTT
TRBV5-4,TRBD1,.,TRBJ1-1,CASSEGQGPEAFF,TGTGCCAGCAGCGAAGGACAGGGCCCTGAAGCTTTCTTT
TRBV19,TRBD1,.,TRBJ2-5,CASSPKGQSGETQYF,TGTGCCAGTAGTCCAAAGGGACAGTCAGGGGAGACCCAGTACTTC
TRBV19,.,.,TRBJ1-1,CASSGRPLGWTEAFF,TGTGCCAGTAGTGGGCGCCCCTTAGGATGGACTGAAGCTTTCTTT
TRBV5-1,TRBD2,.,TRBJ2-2,CASSYPGLAGSTGELFF,TGCGCCAGCAGCTACCCCGGACTAGCGGGAAGCACCGGGGAGCTGTTTTTT
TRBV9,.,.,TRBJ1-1,CASNALGREDTEAFF,TGTGCCAGCAACGCCCTTGGGCGGGAGGACACTGAAGCTTTCTTT
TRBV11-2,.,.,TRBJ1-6,CASSLYPLTTRGNSPLHF,TGTGCCAGCAGCTTATATCCCCTAACCACCCGCGGGAATTCACCCCTCCACTTT
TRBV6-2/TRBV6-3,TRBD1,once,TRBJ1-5,CASSYSRDRGQNQPQHF,TGTGCCAGCAGTTACTCGAGGGATCGGGGACAGAATCAGCCCCAGCATTTT
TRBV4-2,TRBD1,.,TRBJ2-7,CASSSGTGGYEQYF,TGTGCCAGCAGCTCGGGGACAGGGGGGTACGAGCAGTACTTC
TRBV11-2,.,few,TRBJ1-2,CASSLGEGGGYTF,TGTGCCAGCAGCTTAGGAGAAGGCGGTGGCTACACCTTC
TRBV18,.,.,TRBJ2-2,CASSRTVANTGELFF,TGTGCCAGCTCACGGACAGTTGCGAACACCGGGGAGCTGTTTTTT
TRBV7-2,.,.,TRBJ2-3,CASSLSSSRVGDTQYF,TGTGCCAGCAGCTTAAGCTCATCCCGGGTCGGGGATACGCAGTATTTT
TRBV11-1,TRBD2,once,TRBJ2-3,CASSFFPSGGSDTQYF,TGTGCCAGCAGCTTTTTTCCTAGCGGGGGATCCGATACGCAGTATTTT
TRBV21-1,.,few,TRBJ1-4,CASSSERSSPATNEKLFF,TGTGCCAGCAGCTCCGAGCGATCTAGTCCAGCAACTAATGAAAAACTGTTTTTT
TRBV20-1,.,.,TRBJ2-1,CSASPAYNEQFF,TGCAGTGCTAGTCCGGCCTACAATGAGCAGTTCTTC
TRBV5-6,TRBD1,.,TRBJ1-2,CASSWESGTGFVGYTF,TGTGCCAGCAGCTGGGAATCCGGGACAGGGTTTGTAGGCTACACCTTC
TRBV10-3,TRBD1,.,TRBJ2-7,CAISGGGQGYYEQYF,TGTGCCATCAGTGGGGGGGGACAGGGATACTACGAGCAGTACTTC
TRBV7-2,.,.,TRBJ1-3,CASSLTSRSSGNTIYF,TGTGCCAGCAGCTTAACCTCTAGGAGCTCTGGAAACACCATATATTTT
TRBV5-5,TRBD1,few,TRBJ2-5,CASSSWTGETQYF,TGTGCCAGCAGCTCCTGGACAGGGGAGACCCAGTACTTC
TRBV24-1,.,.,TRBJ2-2,CATSDPGTTGELFF,TGTGCCACCAGTGACCCGGGAACCACCGGGGAGCTGTTTTTT
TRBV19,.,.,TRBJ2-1,CASSMERYNEQFF,TGTGCCAGTAGTATGGAGCGGTACAATGAGCAGTTCTTC
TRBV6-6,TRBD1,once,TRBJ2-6,CASSGDSSGANVLTF,TGTGCCAGCAGCGGGGACAGTTCTGGGGCCAACGTCCTGACTTTC
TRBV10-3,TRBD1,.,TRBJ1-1,CAISGSGTDLPEEAFF,TGTGCCATCAGTGGATCCGGGACAGACCTTCCGGAGGAAGCTTTCTTT
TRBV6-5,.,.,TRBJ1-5,CASRQMSNQPQHF,TGTGCCAGCCGACAGATGAGCAATCAGCCCCAGCATTTT
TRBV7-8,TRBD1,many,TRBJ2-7,CASSTLRGLGEQYF,TGTGCCAGCAGCACCCTAAGGGGGCTTGGGGAGCAGTACTTC
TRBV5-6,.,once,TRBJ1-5,CASSLKAGWKNQPQHF,TGTGCCAGCAGCTTGAAGGCAGGGTGGAAGAATCAGCCCCAGCATTTT
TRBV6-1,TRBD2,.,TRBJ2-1,CASSEFRLSGYGNEQFF,TGTGCCAGCAGTGAATTCCGACTTAGCGGGTATGGCAATGAGCAGTTCTTC
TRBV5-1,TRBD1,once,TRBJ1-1,CASSPGLGQGDTEAFF,TGCGCCAGCAGCCCGGGATTGGGACAGGGTGACACTGAAGCTTTCTTT
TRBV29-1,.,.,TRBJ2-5,CSADRSLGTQYF,TGCAGCGCCGACAGGAGCTTAGGGACCCAGTACTTC
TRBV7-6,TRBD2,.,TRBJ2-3,CASSLAAGGDTQYF,TGTGCCAGCAGCTTAGCAGCGGGGGGAGATACGCAGTATTTT
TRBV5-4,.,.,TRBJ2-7,CASNQRGYPYEQYF,TGTGCCAGCAACCAAAGGGGCTACCCCTACGAGCAGTACTTC
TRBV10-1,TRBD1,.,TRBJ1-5,CASTGDSSGTGDRSQPQHF,TGCGCCAGCACGGGTGATTCTTCCGGGACAGGGGATAGGAGTCAGCCCCAGCATTTT
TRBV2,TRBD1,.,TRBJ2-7,CASNPPGQVAYEQYF,TGTGCCAGCAACCCCCCGGGACAGGTCGCCTACGAGCAGTACTTC
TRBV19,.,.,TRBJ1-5,CASSTPAGLSQPQHF,TGTGCCAGTAGCACCCCGGCAGGGTTGAGTCAGCCCCAGCATTTT
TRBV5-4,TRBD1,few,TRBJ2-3,CASSPKGQGTDTQYF,TGTGCCAGCAGCCCGAAGGGACAGGGCACAGATACGCAGTATTTT
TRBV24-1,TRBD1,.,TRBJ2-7,CATRGQAGEQYF,TGTGCCACCAGAGGACAGGCAGGCGAGCAGTACTTC
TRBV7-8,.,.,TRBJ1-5,CASSLGGRGMGNQPQHF,TGTGCCAGCAGCTTAGGTGGCAGGGGTATGGGCAATCAGCCCCAGCATTTT
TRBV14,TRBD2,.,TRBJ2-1,CASSSPFGRGSYNEQFF,TGTGCCAGCAGCTCACCATTCGGGAGGGGGTCCTACAATGAGCAGTTCTTC
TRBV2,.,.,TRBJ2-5,CASRPRTTQETQYF,TGTGCCAGCAGACCCCGGACTACACAAGAGACCCAGTACTTC
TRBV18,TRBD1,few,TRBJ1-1,CASSLGQGATEAFF,TGTGCCAGCTCACTGGGACAGGGGGCTACTGAAGCTTTCTTT
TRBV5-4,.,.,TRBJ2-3,CASSLASTDTQYF,TGTGCCAGCAGCTTGGCCTCCACAGATACGCAGTATTTT
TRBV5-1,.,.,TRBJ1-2,CASSLSGFNYGYTF,TGCGCCAGCAGCTTGTCCGGGTTTAACTATGGCTACACCTTC
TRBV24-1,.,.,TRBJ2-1,CATSDFSSNEQFF,TGTGCCACCAGTGATTTCTCGAGCAATGAGCAGTTCTTC
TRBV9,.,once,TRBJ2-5,CASSVVAGPLITETQYF,TGTGCCAGCAGCGTAGTTGCGGGACCTCTTATTACGGAGACCCAGTACTTC
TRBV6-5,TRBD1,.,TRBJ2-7,CAGQRTGGFEQYF,TGTGCCGGGCAGAGGACAGGGGGCTTCGAGCAGTACTTC